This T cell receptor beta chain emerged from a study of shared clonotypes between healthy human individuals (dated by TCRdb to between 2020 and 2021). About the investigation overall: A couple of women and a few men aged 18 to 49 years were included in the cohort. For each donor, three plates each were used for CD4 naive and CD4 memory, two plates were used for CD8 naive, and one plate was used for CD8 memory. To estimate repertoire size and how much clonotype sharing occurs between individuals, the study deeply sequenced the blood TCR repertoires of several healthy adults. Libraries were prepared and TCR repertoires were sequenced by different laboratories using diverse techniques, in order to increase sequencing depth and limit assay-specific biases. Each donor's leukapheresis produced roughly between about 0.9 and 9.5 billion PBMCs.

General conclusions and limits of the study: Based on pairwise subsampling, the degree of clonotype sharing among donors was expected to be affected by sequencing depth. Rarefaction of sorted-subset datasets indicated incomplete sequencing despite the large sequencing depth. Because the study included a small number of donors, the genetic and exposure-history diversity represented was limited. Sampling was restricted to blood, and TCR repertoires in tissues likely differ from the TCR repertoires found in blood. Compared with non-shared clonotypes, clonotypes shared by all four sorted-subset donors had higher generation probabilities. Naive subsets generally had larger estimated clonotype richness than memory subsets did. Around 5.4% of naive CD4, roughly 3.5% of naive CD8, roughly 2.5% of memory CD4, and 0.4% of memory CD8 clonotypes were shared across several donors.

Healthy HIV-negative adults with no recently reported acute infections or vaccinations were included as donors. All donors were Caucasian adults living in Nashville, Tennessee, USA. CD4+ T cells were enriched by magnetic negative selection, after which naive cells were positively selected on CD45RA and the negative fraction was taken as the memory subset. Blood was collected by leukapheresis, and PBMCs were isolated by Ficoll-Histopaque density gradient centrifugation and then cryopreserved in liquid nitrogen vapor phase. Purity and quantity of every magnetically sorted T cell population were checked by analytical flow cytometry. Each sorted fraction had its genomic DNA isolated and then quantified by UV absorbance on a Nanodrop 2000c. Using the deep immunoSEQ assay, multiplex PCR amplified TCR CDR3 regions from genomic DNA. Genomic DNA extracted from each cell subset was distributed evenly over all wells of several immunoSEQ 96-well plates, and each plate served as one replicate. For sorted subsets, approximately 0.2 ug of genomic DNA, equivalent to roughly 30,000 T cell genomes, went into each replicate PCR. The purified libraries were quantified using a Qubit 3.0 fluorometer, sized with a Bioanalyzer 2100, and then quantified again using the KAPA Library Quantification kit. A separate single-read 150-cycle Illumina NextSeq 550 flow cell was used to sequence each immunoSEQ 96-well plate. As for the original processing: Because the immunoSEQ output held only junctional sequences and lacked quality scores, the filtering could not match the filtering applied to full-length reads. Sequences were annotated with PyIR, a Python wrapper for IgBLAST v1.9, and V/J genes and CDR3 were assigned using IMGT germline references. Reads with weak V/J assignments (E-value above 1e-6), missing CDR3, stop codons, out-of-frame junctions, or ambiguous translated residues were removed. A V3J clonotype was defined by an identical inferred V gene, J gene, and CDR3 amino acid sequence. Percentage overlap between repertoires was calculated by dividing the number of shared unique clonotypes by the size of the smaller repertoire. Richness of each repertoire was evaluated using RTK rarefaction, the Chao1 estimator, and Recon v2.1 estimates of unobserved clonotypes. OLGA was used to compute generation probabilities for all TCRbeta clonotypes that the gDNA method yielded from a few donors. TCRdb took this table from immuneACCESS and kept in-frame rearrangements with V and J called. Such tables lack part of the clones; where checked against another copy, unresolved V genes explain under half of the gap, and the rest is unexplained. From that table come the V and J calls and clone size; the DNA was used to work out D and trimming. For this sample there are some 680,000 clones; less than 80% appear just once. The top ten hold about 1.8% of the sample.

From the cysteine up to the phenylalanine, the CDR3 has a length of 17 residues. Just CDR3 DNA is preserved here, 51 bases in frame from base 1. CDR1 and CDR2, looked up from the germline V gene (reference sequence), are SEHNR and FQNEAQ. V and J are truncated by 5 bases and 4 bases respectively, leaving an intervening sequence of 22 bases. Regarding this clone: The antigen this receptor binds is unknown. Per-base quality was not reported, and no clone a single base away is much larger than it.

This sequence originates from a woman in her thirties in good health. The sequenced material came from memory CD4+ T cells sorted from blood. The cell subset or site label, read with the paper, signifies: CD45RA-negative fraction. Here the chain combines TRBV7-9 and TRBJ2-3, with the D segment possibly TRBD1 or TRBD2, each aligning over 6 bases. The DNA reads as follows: TGTGCCAGCAGCCCGCTGAGGGGAAGGGGGGTCGCAGATACGCAGTATTTT. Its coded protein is CASSPLRGRGVADTQYF.